This TCR beta chain was sequenced for a study of blood T cell repertoires in COVID-19. This CDR3 contains 14 residues. Trimming stripped 7 bases from V and 10 bases from J, with 19 bases between. Germline CDR1 SNHLY, CDR2 FYNNEI. Followed over time, Seattle patients had been enrolled while infection was active. Some clones are missing from TCRdb's copy, which holds only in-frame ones; the method was immunoSEQ multiplex PCR. The table has some 300,000 clones, 85% to 90% seen once. The rearrangement links TRBV2 to TRBJ2-2, with D perhaps TRBD1 (6 bases). The sample comprised peripheral blood. This TCR derives from a woman aged 50 to 60 with COVID-19, enrolled during active disease. The chain's CDR3 is CASKGDIGPEELFF. As DNA, the CDR3 is TGTGCCAGCAAGGGGGATATCGGACCGGAGGAGCTGTTTTTT.